A single T cell receptor (beta chain) is shown here with its context. The CDR3 covers 14 residues. The V gene's germline CDR1 is SQVTM and CDR2 ANQGSEA. V was trimmed by 5 bases and J by 7 bases, leaving 17 bases between them. This entry belongs to a study of T cell changes during pregnancy in multiple sclerosis. The repertoire was sequenced with immunoSEQ multiplex PCR; TCRdb's copy has only in-frame clones and lacks some. The sample lists nearly 110,000 clones, approximately 90% seen once, with roughly 1.7% in the top ten. This chain connects TRBV29-1 to TRBJ2-2; weak D call: TRBD2 (6 bases). This receptor was identified in a female donor with multiple sclerosis, enrolled in a pregnancy study. The specimen comprised peripheral blood, sampled after pregnancy. CDR3 region: CSVHEGQGGGELFF. In nucleotides, the CDR3 is TGCAGCGTTCACGAGGGGCAGGGAGGCGGGGAGCTGTTTTTT.